The T cell receptor (beta chain) under discussion was sequenced for a study of blood T cell repertoires in COVID-19. Only in-frame clones appear in the TCRdb table, and some are missing; sequencing was by immunoSEQ multiplex PCR. The data hold about 11,000 clones, with roughly nine tenths observed a single time. Sequenced sample: peripheral blood. This receptor was taken from a man aged 25-40 years with active or convalescent COVID-19.

The CDR3 nucleotides read TGTGCCAGTAGTCTCCTGACAGAGAACACTGAAGCTTTCTTT. It translates to CASSLLTENTEAFF. V usage is TRBV19 and J usage is TRBJ1-1; tentative D call: TRBD1 (5 bases). Trimming cost V 5 bases and J 1 base, with 11 bases left between them. The CDR3 totals 14 residues. Germline V gives CDR1 LNHDA, CDR2 SQIVND (reference sequence).